A selection of T cell receptor beta chains follows, all from one sample in a study of blood T cell repertoires in COVID-19. Here immunoSEQ multiplex PCR was the method, and the copy in TCRdb shows in-frame clones only, minus some. The sample lists 150,000 or so clones, about 85% occurring once. Sample: peripheral blood. Every receptor here comes from a human donor with acute or convalescent COVID-19. The donor label of this sample is uncertain. The CDR3 runs from the conserved cysteine through the conserved F or W. Fields, in order: J gene, V gene, clone size, D gene, CDR3 DNA, CDR3 protein. The D gene is left open where the match is weak. Size tells how often a clone was seen (once, few, many) or the class of an expanded clone, and some rows leave it out.

j_call: TRBJ1-6; v_call: TRBV7-9; clone_size: NA; d_call: NA; cdr3_nt: TGTGCCAGCAGCTTTGGACAGTGGGATTCACCCCTCCACTTT; cdr3_aa: CASSFGQWDSPLHF
j_call: TRBJ2-2; v_call: TRBV6-6; clone_size: NA; d_call: NA; cdr3_nt: TGTGCCAGCAGTAGGGGAAACGGGGAGCTGTTTTTT; cdr3_aa: CASSRGNGELFF
j_call: TRBJ2-1; v_call: TRBV11-2; clone_size: NA; d_call: TRBD2; cdr3_nt: TGTGCCAGCAGACCTAGCGGGGGTTACAATGAGCAGTTCTTC; cdr3_aa: CASRPSGGYNEQFF
j_call: TRBJ2-2; v_call: TRBV9; clone_size: NA; d_call: NA; cdr3_nt: TGTGCCAGCAGGCCACAGGGTTCCACCGGGGAGCTGTTTTTT; cdr3_aa: CASRPQGSTGELFF
j_call: TRBJ2-5; v_call: TRBV5-1; clone_size: NA; d_call: TRBD1; cdr3_nt: TGCGCCAGCAGCCTCGGACAGGGAGAGACCCAGTACTTC; cdr3_aa: CASSLGQGETQYF
j_call: TRBJ2-1; v_call: TRBV23-1; clone_size: NA; d_call: NA; cdr3_nt: TGCGCCAGCAGTCGTCGGGAGAGCTCCTACAATGAGCAGTTCTTC; cdr3_aa: CASSRRESSYNEQFF
j_call: TRBJ2-4; v_call: TRBV7-2; clone_size: NA; d_call: TRBD1; cdr3_nt: TGTGCCAGCAGCCCCCCGGGACAGATAGCCAAAAACATTCAGTACTTC; cdr3_aa: CASSPPGQIAKNIQYF
j_call: TRBJ2-5; v_call: TRBV7-7; clone_size: few; d_call: TRBD1; cdr3_nt: TGTGCCAGCAGTCGGACAGGGCAAGAGACCCAGTACTTC; cdr3_aa: CASSRTGQETQYF
j_call: TRBJ2-2; v_call: TRBV5-4; clone_size: NA; d_call: TRBD1; cdr3_nt: TGTGCCAGCAGTTATCCGGGACAGACAGGTGCTGGGGAGCTGTTTTTT; cdr3_aa: CASSYPGQTGAGELFF
j_call: TRBJ1-1; v_call: TRBV15; clone_size: NA; d_call: NA; cdr3_nt: TGTGCCACCAGCCACAGAGATAACACTGAAGCTTTCTTT; cdr3_aa: CATSHRDNTEAFF
j_call: TRBJ1-1; v_call: TRBV3-1/TRBV3-2; clone_size: once; d_call: NA; cdr3_nt: TGTGCCAGCAGCCAAGACCACCGGGTTCGGGGAGCTTTCTTT; cdr3_aa: CASSQDHRVRGAFF
j_call: TRBJ1-2; v_call: TRBV7-2; clone_size: NA; d_call: NA; cdr3_nt: TGTGCCAGCAGCCCCGGGAGCCTACAAGGCTACACCTTC; cdr3_aa: CASSPGSLQGYTF
j_call: TRBJ2-5; v_call: TRBV9; clone_size: few; d_call: NA; cdr3_nt: TGTGCCAGCAGCGCCAGGGGCGGAGAGACCCAGTACTTC; cdr3_aa: CASSARGGETQYF
j_call: TRBJ2-3; v_call: TRBV10-3; clone_size: NA; d_call: TRBD1; cdr3_nt: TGTGCCATCAGTAAACAGGGGGCGTTTGGCACAGATACGCAGTATTTT; cdr3_aa: CAISKQGAFGTDTQYF
j_call: TRBJ2-7; v_call: TRBV6-5; clone_size: NA; d_call: NA; cdr3_nt: TGTGCCAGCAGTTACGGCGACCCGGGGGCCTACGAGCAGTACTTC; cdr3_aa: CASSYGDPGAYEQYF
j_call: TRBJ1-2; v_call: TRBV5-1; clone_size: NA; d_call: TRBD1; cdr3_nt: TGCGCCAGCAGTTTAAGGGGGCCTACCTATGGCTACACCTTC; cdr3_aa: CASSLRGPTYGYTF
j_call: TRBJ1-3; v_call: TRBV21-1; clone_size: NA; d_call: NA; cdr3_nt: TGTGCCAGCAGCAAAGTGCCCCAGGGAGCGGGCCTCTCTGGAAACACCATATATTTT; cdr3_aa: CASSKVPQGAGLSGNTIYF
j_call: TRBJ2-7; v_call: TRBV11-3; clone_size: NA; d_call: NA; cdr3_nt: TGTGCCAGCAGCCCCTGGGCCTCCCCCTACGAGCAGTACTTC; cdr3_aa: CASSPWASPYEQYF
j_call: TRBJ1-3; v_call: TRBV5-6; clone_size: NA; d_call: NA; cdr3_nt: TGTGCCAGCATGCCCGACTTCTCTGGAAACACCATATATTTT; cdr3_aa: CASMPDFSGNTIYF
j_call: TRBJ2-7; v_call: TRBV21-1; clone_size: NA; d_call: NA; cdr3_nt: TGTGCCAGCAGCCTCCAAAGGCTAGCGGGCAGCTCCTACGAGCAGTACTTC; cdr3_aa: CASSLQRLAGSSYEQYF
j_call: TRBJ2-1; v_call: TRBV6-2/TRBV6-3; clone_size: NA; d_call: TRBD2; cdr3_nt: TGTGCCAGCAGCTCAAGCGGGGGGGGCTACAATGAGCAGTTCTTC; cdr3_aa: CASSSSGGGYNEQFF
j_call: TRBJ2-5; v_call: TRBV7-2; clone_size: NA; d_call: TRBD1; cdr3_nt: TGTGCCAGCAGCTTAATTAGTCTCCAGGGGGCGCATCCGCGGGAGACCCAGTACTTC; cdr3_aa: CASSLISLQGAHPRETQYF
j_call: TRBJ1-1; v_call: TRBV7-3; clone_size: NA; d_call: NA; cdr3_nt: TGTGCCAGCAGTCAAACAGGGACCACGAACACTGAAGCTTTCTTT; cdr3_aa: CASSQTGTTNTEAFF
j_call: TRBJ1-1; v_call: TRBV14; clone_size: NA; d_call: NA; cdr3_nt: TGTGCCAGCAGCCAAGTACATGAAGCTTTCTTT; cdr3_aa: CASSQVHEAFF
j_call: TRBJ2-1; v_call: TRBV7-9; clone_size: NA; d_call: TRBD1; cdr3_nt: TGTGCCAGCAGCTCCCTCGGACAGGGGTGGTGGGGTGAGCAGTTCTTC; cdr3_aa: CASSSLGQGWWGEQFF
j_call: TRBJ2-2; v_call: TRBV7-2; clone_size: NA; d_call: TRBD2; cdr3_nt: TGTGCCAGCAGCTTATCGGGACTAGGGAACACCGGGGAGCTGTTTTTT; cdr3_aa: CASSLSGLGNTGELFF
j_call: TRBJ1-6; v_call: TRBV7-9; clone_size: NA; d_call: NA; cdr3_nt: TGTGCCAGCAGCTTAGGACAGACAAATTCACCCCTCCACTTT; cdr3_aa: CASSLGQTNSPLHF
j_call: TRBJ2-3; v_call: TRBV6-6; clone_size: NA; d_call: NA; cdr3_nt: TGTGCCAGCAACAGGGCGGACACAGATACGCAGTATTTT; cdr3_aa: CASNRADTDTQYF
j_call: TRBJ2-7; v_call: TRBV7-9; clone_size: NA; d_call: TRBD1; cdr3_nt: TGTGCCAGCAGCTCTCTAGCCAACTACGGGACAGGGCGCGAGCAGTACTTC; cdr3_aa: CASSSLANYGTGREQYF
j_call: TRBJ2-5; v_call: TRBV27; clone_size: once; d_call: TRBD1; cdr3_nt: TGTGCCAGCAGTTTACTCGGGACAGGGGTGGAAGGAACCCAGTACTTC; cdr3_aa: CASSLLGTGVEGTQYF
j_call: TRBJ1-1; v_call: TRBV6-5; clone_size: NA; d_call: NA; cdr3_nt: TGTGCCAGCAGTTACTCGTCCCGAGTGAACACTGAAGCTTTCTTT; cdr3_aa: CASSYSSRVNTEAFF
j_call: TRBJ1-1; v_call: TRBV5-1; clone_size: NA; d_call: NA; cdr3_nt: TGCGCCAGCAGCACCTACACAGGGCAGACGGATGAAGCTTTCTTT; cdr3_aa: CASSTYTGQTDEAFF
j_call: TRBJ1-2; v_call: TRBV6-5; clone_size: once; d_call: NA; cdr3_nt: TGTGCCAGCACGCCACAGTCCCGCTATGGCTACACCTTC; cdr3_aa: CASTPQSRYGYTF
j_call: TRBJ1-5; v_call: TRBV28; clone_size: once; d_call: NA; cdr3_nt: TGTGCCAGCAGGTCGGGGTCTCGGAGCAATCAGCCCCAGCATTTT; cdr3_aa: CASRSGSRSNQPQHF
j_call: TRBJ2-7; v_call: TRBV5-1; clone_size: NA; d_call: NA; cdr3_nt: TGCGCCAGCAGCTCCACAGGGCGCGAGCAGTACTTC; cdr3_aa: CASSSTGREQYF
j_call: TRBJ1-6; v_call: TRBV27; clone_size: few; d_call: NA; cdr3_nt: TGTGCCAGCAGTTTAGGCAACAGGGCTAATTCACCCCTCCACTTT; cdr3_aa: CASSLGNRANSPLHF
j_call: TRBJ2-7; v_call: TRBV19; clone_size: few; d_call: NA; cdr3_nt: TGTGCCAGTAGTAAGGGCGCGACAGCCTCCTACGAGCAGTACTTC; cdr3_aa: CASSKGATASYEQYF
j_call: TRBJ2-2; v_call: TRBV18; clone_size: NA; d_call: NA; cdr3_nt: TGTGCCAGCTCAGTAGGACAACCGAACACCGGGGAGCTGTTTTTT; cdr3_aa: CASSVGQPNTGELFF
j_call: TRBJ1-2; v_call: TRBV19; clone_size: NA; d_call: NA; cdr3_nt: TGTGCCAGTAATCAACAGGGATGGGGAGGCTACACCTTC; cdr3_aa: CASNQQGWGGYTF
j_call: TRBJ2-5; v_call: TRBV30; clone_size: NA; d_call: TRBD2; cdr3_nt: TGTGCCCGAGCCCGGGGGGAGCAGGAGACCCAGTACTTC; cdr3_aa: CARARGEQETQYF
j_call: TRBJ2-7; v_call: TRBV12-3/TRBV12-4; clone_size: NA; d_call: TRBD1; cdr3_nt: TGTGCCAGCAGTCCGGACAGGGGGACCGAGCAGTACTTC; cdr3_aa: CASSPDRGTEQYF
j_call: TRBJ1-1; v_call: TRBV24-1; clone_size: NA; d_call: TRBD1; cdr3_nt: TGTGCCACCAGTGACCCCGGACAGGGGAACACTGAAGCTTTCTTT; cdr3_aa: CATSDPGQGNTEAFF
j_call: TRBJ1-2; v_call: TRBV18; clone_size: NA; d_call: NA; cdr3_nt: TGTGCCAGCTCACCCGCCATCCGTCGGGGAGGACCCAACTATGGCTACACCTTC; cdr3_aa: CASSPAIRRGGPNYGYTF
j_call: TRBJ2-1; v_call: TRBV7-8; clone_size: NA; d_call: TRBD2; cdr3_nt: TGTGCCAGCAGCTTGCTAGCGGGGGGGTACAATGAGCAGTTCTTC; cdr3_aa: CASSLLAGGYNEQFF
j_call: TRBJ1-3; v_call: TRBV5-1; clone_size: NA; d_call: TRBD1; cdr3_nt: TGCGCCAGCAGCTTGAGCAGGGGGACAGGAAACACCATATATTTT; cdr3_aa: CASSLSRGTGNTIYF
j_call: TRBJ2-5; v_call: TRBV6-5; clone_size: NA; d_call: TRBD1; cdr3_nt: TGTGCCAGCAGTTACTCGATTGGCAGGGGGGAGACCCAGTACTTC; cdr3_aa: CASSYSIGRGETQYF
j_call: TRBJ1-1; v_call: TRBV7-2; clone_size: NA; d_call: TRBD1; cdr3_nt: TGTGCCAGCAGCTCCCGACAGGGGAAGAACACTGAAGCTTTCTTT; cdr3_aa: CASSSRQGKNTEAFF
j_call: TRBJ1-6; v_call: TRBV3-1/TRBV3-2; clone_size: NA; d_call: NA; cdr3_nt: TGTGCCAGCAGCCAAGATTTGAGTATGGGGGGGAGCCCCCTCCACTTT; cdr3_aa: CASSQDLSMGGSPLHF
j_call: TRBJ1-5; v_call: TRBV3-1/TRBV3-2; clone_size: NA; d_call: NA; cdr3_nt: TGTGCCAGCAGCTATCAGGGTAGCAATCAGCCCCAGCATTTT; cdr3_aa: CASSYQGSNQPQHF
j_call: TRBJ1-1; v_call: TRBV7-3; clone_size: NA; d_call: NA; cdr3_nt: TGTGCCAGCAGCTTGGGCAGCAACACTGAAGCTTTCTTT; cdr3_aa: CASSLGSNTEAFF
j_call: TRBJ1-6; v_call: TRBV7-6; clone_size: NA; d_call: NA; cdr3_nt: TGTGCCAGCAGCTTCCTAGGACGGGGAGATAATTCACCCCTCCACTTT; cdr3_aa: CASSFLGRGDNSPLHF
j_call: TRBJ1-2; v_call: TRBV14; clone_size: NA; d_call: NA; cdr3_nt: TGTGCCAGCAGGCAAAACAGCTATGGCTACACCTTC; cdr3_aa: CASRQNSYGYTF
j_call: TRBJ2-1; v_call: TRBV11-2; clone_size: once; d_call: NA; cdr3_nt: TGTGCCAGCAGGCCCGCGGGGAGCTCCTACAATGAGCAGTTCTTC; cdr3_aa: CASRPAGSSYNEQFF
j_call: TRBJ2-3; v_call: TRBV2; clone_size: NA; d_call: NA; cdr3_nt: TGTGCCAGCAGTCAGGATTCTAGCACAGATACGCAGTATTTT; cdr3_aa: CASSQDSSTDTQYF
j_call: TRBJ2-7; v_call: TRBV28; clone_size: few; d_call: TRBD1; cdr3_nt: TGTGCCAGCAGTTTGCGTAGGACAGGGGCCTCCTACGAGCAGTACTTC; cdr3_aa: CASSLRRTGASYEQYF
j_call: TRBJ1-1; v_call: TRBV6-6; clone_size: NA; d_call: NA; cdr3_nt: TGTGCCAGCGGGCCCCACGGGAACACTGAAGCTTTCTTT; cdr3_aa: CASGPHGNTEAFF
j_call: TRBJ1-2; v_call: TRBV2; clone_size: NA; d_call: NA; cdr3_nt: TGTGCCAGCAGTGAGGCGCAGGGTTCGAACTATGGCTACACCTTC; cdr3_aa: CASSEAQGSNYGYTF
j_call: TRBJ2-6; v_call: TRBV19; clone_size: NA; d_call: TRBD1; cdr3_nt: TGTGCCAGTAGTATACAGGGGGAAGGGTCTGGGGCCAACGTCCTGACTTTC; cdr3_aa: CASSIQGEGSGANVLTF